The subject of this entry is one T cell receptor beta chain. The antigen remains undetermined. Genomic DNA of each subset was evenly split across several immunoSEQ plates. In replicate PCRs of sorted subsets, 150 to 200 ng DNA, approximately 32,000 T cell genomes, was used. Data came from immunoSEQ multiplex PCR; TCRdb stores just in-frame clones and leaves some out. Of millions of clones in the sample, roughly 94% are singletons; the top ten hold more than 0.95%. Germline values: CDR1 SGHRS, CDR2 YFSETQ. Trimming pared 0 bases from V and 4 bases from J, leaving 10 bases between. The CDR3 sequence is 14 residues long. Naive CD8 cells, CD45RO-negative and positively selected for CCR7, excluded terminally differentiated effector memory CD45RA+ cells. The data belong to a study of shared clonotypes between healthy human individuals. Overall study findings and caveats: Clonotypes which were not shared had lower generation probabilities than clonotypes that all four donors shared.

The clonotype was recovered from a young man in good health. The chain joins TRBV5-1 to TRBJ1-2; no clear D. Sequences were obtained from naive CD8+ T cells sorted from blood. CDR3 residues: CASSLEAVLYGYTF. The CDR3 coding sequence is TGCGCCAGCAGCTTGGAGGCGGTTCTCTATGGCTACACCTTC.